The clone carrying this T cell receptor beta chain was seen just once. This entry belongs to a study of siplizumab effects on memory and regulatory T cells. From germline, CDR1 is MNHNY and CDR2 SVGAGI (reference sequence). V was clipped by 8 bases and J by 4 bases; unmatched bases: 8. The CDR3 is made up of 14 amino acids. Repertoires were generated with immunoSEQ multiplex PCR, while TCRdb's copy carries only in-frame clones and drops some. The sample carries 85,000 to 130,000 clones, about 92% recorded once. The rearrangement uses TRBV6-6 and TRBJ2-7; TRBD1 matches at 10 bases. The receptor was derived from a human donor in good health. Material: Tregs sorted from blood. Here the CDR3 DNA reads TGTGCCAGCGGACGGGACAGGGGAGTTTACGAGCAGTACTTC. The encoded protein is CASGRDRGVYEQYF.